This T cell receptor beta chain was obtained from a study of shared clonotypes between healthy human individuals. Terminally differentiated effector memory CD45RA+ cells were excluded by CCR7 positive selection of CD45RO-negative cells. Worth noting for this clone: As yet, its antigen is unknown.

Study-level points and caveats: Generation probabilities were higher for clonotypes shared across all four sorted-subset donors than for unshared ones. With several donors compared, about 5.2% of naive CD4 clonotypes were shared.

Data came from immunoSEQ multiplex PCR; TCRdb stores just in-frame clones and leaves some out. Here the sample spans around 620,000 clones, approximately 95% being singletons. This CDR3 is 14 amino acids long. Germline CDR1 and CDR2: SGHDN and FVKESK. This TCR came from a woman aged 30 to 39 in good health. This chain connects TRBV14 to TRBJ2-5; D is perhaps TRBD1 (6 bases). The J call may be wrong; the DNA end is better matched by TRBJ2-7. Material for sequencing was naive CD8+ T cells sorted from blood. DNA for the CDR3: TGTGCCAGCAGCGTACAGGGTCTAGGCTACGAGCAGTACTTC. It codes for CASSVQGLGYEQYF.